This T cell receptor beta chain was identified in a study of T cells in Graves' hyperthyroidism and ophthalmopathy. From RNA transcripts, TCR beta CDR3 regions were amplified. HTBI primers were used for first-round RT-PCR of the TCR CDR3. MiXCR, run by TCRdb on the multiplex PCR reads, gives a single entry per CDR3 protein. Seen here are 450,000 to 650,000 distinct CDR3 sequences, 15% to 20% observed once, and the top ten hold 17%. Study findings and constraints: A model built on 13 V-J features separated ophthalmopathy from stable hyperthyroidism.

In germline, CDR1 is SGHTA, CDR2 FQGTGA. V lost 3 bases to trimming and J lost 11 bases, with 16 bases between them. The CDR3 length is 13 residues. Patients showing uncontrolled infection, other autoimmune disease, pregnancy or lactation were ineligible. The sample holds many counts of this clonotype. Its antigen remains unknown. The source material was blood. The origin of this receptor is a woman aged 18-29 years with Graves' ophthalmopathy. The rearrangement joins TRBV7-3 to TRBJ1-1, with a tentative D call TRBD1 (5 bases). This CDR3 reads CASSFGHGGRAFF. In nucleotides, the CDR3 is TGTGCCAGCAGCTTCGGACATGGCGGTCGGGCTTTCTTT.